This T cell receptor beta chain was retrieved from a study of identifying expanded T cells in peripheral blood. Assay: immunoSEQ multiplex PCR; the TCRdb copy retains only in-frame clones and omits some. The table records about 90,000 clones, over 75% of them present only once. The sequence was obtained from a person aged 18 to 70 in good health. Specimen: blood.

The CDR3 sequence is CASSISLRGGPQETQYF. As DNA, the CDR3 is TGTGCCAGTAGTATCTCCCTACGGGGGGGCCCTCAAGAGACCCAGTACTTC. The rearrangement uses TRBV19 and TRBJ2-5, with 8 bases that match TRBD2. The CDR3 has 17 amino acids. With V trimmed by 3 bases and J by 2 bases, 11 bases remained unmatched. CDR1 and CDR2 (germline): LNHDA, SQIVND (reference sequence). The variable domain in full, with the rest retrieved from reference TRBV19 and TRBJ2-5, is DGGITQSPKYLFRKEGQNVTLSCEQNLNHDAMYWYRQDPGQGLRLIYYSQIVNDFQKGDIAEGYSVSREKKESFPLTVTSAQKNPTAFYLCASSISLRGGPQETQYFGPGTRLLVL.